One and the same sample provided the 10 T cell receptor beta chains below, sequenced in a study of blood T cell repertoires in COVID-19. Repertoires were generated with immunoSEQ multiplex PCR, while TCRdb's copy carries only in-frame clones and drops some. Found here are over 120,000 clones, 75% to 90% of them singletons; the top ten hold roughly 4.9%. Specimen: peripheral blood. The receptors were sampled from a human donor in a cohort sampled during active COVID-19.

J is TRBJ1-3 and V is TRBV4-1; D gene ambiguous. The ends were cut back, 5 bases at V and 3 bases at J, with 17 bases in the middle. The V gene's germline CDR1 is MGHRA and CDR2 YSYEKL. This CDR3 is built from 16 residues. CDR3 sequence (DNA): TGCGCCAGCAGCACCCGACCCGCGGTCGGTGGAAACACCATATATTTT. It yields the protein CASSTRPAVGGNTIYF.

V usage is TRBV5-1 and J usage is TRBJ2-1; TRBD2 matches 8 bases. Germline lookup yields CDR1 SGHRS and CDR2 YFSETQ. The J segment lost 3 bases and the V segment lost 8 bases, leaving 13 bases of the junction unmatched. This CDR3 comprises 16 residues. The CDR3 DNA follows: TGCGCCAGTGCGAACAATAGCGGGATATTCTACAATGAGCAGTTCTTC. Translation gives CASANNSGIFYNEQFF.

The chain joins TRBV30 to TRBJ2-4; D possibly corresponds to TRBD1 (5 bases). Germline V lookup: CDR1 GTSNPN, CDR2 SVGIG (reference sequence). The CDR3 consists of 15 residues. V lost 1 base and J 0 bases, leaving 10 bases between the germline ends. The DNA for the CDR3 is TGTGCCTGGAGTGGGGCAGGGCTAGCCAAAAACATTCAGTACTTC. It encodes CAWSGAGLAKNIQYF.

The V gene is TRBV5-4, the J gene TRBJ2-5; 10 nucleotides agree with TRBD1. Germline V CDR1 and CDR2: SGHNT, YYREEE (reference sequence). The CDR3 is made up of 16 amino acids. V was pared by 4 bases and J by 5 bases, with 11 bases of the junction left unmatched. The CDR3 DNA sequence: TGTGCCAGCAGCCGCAGGGACAGGGGAGGACGGGAGACCCAGTACTTC. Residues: CASSRRDRGGRETQYF.

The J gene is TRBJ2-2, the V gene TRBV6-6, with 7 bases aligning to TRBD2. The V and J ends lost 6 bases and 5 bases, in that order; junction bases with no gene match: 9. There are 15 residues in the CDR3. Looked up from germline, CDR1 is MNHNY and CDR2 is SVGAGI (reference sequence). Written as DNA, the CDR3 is TGTGCCAGCAGCCCCGCTAGCGGAGATACCGGGGAGCTGTTTTTT. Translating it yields CASSPASGDTGELFF.

The chain's CDR3 is CASSEKGAGGGNSPLHF. DNA for the CDR3: TGTGCCAGCAGTGAAAAGGGGGCAGGGGGCGGTAATTCACCCCTCCACTTT. The chain carries TRBV6-1 and TRBJ1-6; 8 bases line up with TRBD1. In germline, CDR1 is MNHNS, CDR2 SASEGT. The CDR3 contains 17 residues. V shed 2 bases, J shed 6 bases, and the junction held 9 bases outside the gene matches.

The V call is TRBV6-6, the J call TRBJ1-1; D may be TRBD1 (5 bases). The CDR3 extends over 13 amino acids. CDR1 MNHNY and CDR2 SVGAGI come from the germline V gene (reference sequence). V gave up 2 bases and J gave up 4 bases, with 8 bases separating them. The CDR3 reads CASSYGQGTEAFF. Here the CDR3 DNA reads TGTGCCAGCAGTTACGGGCAGGGCACTGAAGCTTTCTTT.

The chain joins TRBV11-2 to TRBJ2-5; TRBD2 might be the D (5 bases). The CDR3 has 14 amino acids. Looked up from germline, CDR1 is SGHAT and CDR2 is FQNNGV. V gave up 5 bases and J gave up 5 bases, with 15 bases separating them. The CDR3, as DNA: TGTGCCAGCAGCCCCGCCCTAGCCGGGGAGACCCAGTACTTC. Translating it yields CASSPALAGETQYF.

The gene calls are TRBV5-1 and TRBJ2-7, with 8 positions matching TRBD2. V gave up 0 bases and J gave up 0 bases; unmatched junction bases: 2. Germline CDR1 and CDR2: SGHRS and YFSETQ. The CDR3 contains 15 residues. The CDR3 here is CASSLAGGVSYEQYF. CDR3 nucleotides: TGCGCCAGCAGCTTGGCGGGGGGGGTCTCCTACGAGCAGTACTTC.

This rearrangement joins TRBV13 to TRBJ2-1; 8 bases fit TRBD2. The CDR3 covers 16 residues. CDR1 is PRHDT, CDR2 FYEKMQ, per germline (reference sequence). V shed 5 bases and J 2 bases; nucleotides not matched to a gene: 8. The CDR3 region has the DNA TGTGCCAGCAGCCCCCGTAGCGGGACCACCTACAATGAGCAGTTCTTC. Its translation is CASSPRSGTTYNEQFF.